A selection of T cell receptor beta chains follows, all from one sample in a study of radiotherapy plus CTLA-4 blockade in lung cancer. Sequenced by immunoSEQ multiplex PCR; TCRdb stores in-frame clones only, minus some. The sample records nearly 15,000 clones, 65% to 75% being singletons. The sequencing used peripheral blood, collected from a patient treated with radiotherapy plus ipilimumab. Receptors were obtained from a human donor with non-small cell lung cancer whose response to radiotherapy plus ipilimumab could not be evaluated. Both conserved end residues are part of each CDR3. A D gene is named only where the DNA matches it firmly. For some rows the clone size is stated as once, few or many, or as a class when expanded; others skip it.

v_gene: TRBV7-2
d_gene: -
j_gene: TRBJ2-3
abundance: -
CDR3aa: CAILTPGTDTQYF
CDR3nt: TGTGCCATTCTCACCCCGGGGACAGATACGCAGTATTTT

v_gene: TRBV5-1
d_gene: -
j_gene: TRBJ2-5
abundance: once
CDR3aa: CASSTNSFGRGETQYF
CDR3nt: TGCGCCAGCAGCACAAATTCCTTTGGCAGGGGCGAGACCCAGTACTTC

v_gene: TRBV11-2
d_gene: -
j_gene: TRBJ2-7
abundance: -
CDR3aa: CASSSGGVTYEQYF
CDR3nt: TGTGCCAGCAGCTCAGGCGGGGTGACCTACGAGCAGTACTTC

v_gene: TRBV6-4
d_gene: -
j_gene: TRBJ2-6
abundance: few
CDR3aa: CASSEDNSGANVLTF
CDR3nt: TGTGCCAGCAGTGAGGACAACTCTGGGGCCAACGTCCTGACTTTC

v_gene: TRBV6-1
d_gene: TRBD1
j_gene: TRBJ1-4
abundance: medium-sized
CDR3aa: CATVGQGYEKLFF
CDR3nt: TGTGCCACCGTAGGACAGGGTTATGAAAAACTGTTTTTT

v_gene: TRBV9
d_gene: -
j_gene: TRBJ1-4
abundance: -
CDR3aa: CASSLRGGEKLFF
CDR3nt: TGTGCCAGCAGCCTCCGAGGCGGTGAAAAACTGTTTTTT

v_gene: TRBV6-5
d_gene: TRBD2
j_gene: TRBJ2-3
abundance: -
CDR3aa: CASSYSREVNTQYF
CDR3nt: TGTGCCAGCAGTTACTCGCGGGAGGTAAATACGCAGTATTTT

v_gene: TRBV4-3
d_gene: TRBD1
j_gene: TRBJ1-1
abundance: -
CDR3aa: CASSLGTANTEAFF
CDR3nt: TGCGCCAGCAGCCTCGGGACAGCGAACACTGAAGCTTTCTTT

v_gene: TRBV5-8
d_gene: -
j_gene: TRBJ1-2
abundance: -
CDR3aa: CASSLLRGSFGYTF
CDR3nt: TGTGCCAGCAGCCTTCTCCGGGGGAGTTTCGGCTACACCTTC

v_gene: TRBV7-8
d_gene: TRBD1
j_gene: TRBJ2-1
abundance: -
CDR3aa: CASSFGQGSYNEQFF
CDR3nt: TGTGCCAGCAGTTTCGGACAGGGATCATACAATGAGCAGTTCTTC

v_gene: TRBV7-3
d_gene: TRBD2
j_gene: TRBJ2-2
abundance: -
CDR3aa: CASSLRGLAGDGELFF
CDR3nt: TGTGCCAGCAGCTTAAGGGGACTAGCGGGGGACGGGGAGCTGTTTTTT

v_gene: TRBV21-1
d_gene: -
j_gene: TRBJ2-5
abundance: -
CDR3aa: CASSKFGTEETQYF
CDR3nt: TGTGCCAGCAGCAAATTTGGGACAGAAGAGACCCAGTACTTC

v_gene: TRBV7-9
d_gene: TRBD1
j_gene: TRBJ1-1
abundance: -
CDR3aa: CASSLGTGGGTEAFF
CDR3nt: TGTGCCAGCAGCCTTGGGACAGGGGGGGGTACTGAAGCTTTCTTT

v_gene: TRBV19
d_gene: TRBD2
j_gene: TRBJ2-3
abundance: -
CDR3aa: CASSGGRGVAGVTDTQYF
CDR3nt: TGTGCCAGTAGCGGGGGCAGGGGAGTAGCGGGGGTCACAGATACGCAGTATTTT

v_gene: TRBV6-6
d_gene: -
j_gene: TRBJ2-3
abundance: -
CDR3aa: CASSFPGDTQYF
CDR3nt: TGTGCCAGCAGTTTCCCCGGAGATACGCAGTATTTT

v_gene: TRBV6-1
d_gene: TRBD1
j_gene: TRBJ2-1
abundance: -
CDR3aa: CASSEVWDRESEQFF
CDR3nt: TGTGCCAGCAGTGAAGTCTGGGACAGGGAGAGTGAGCAGTTCTTC

v_gene: TRBV19
d_gene: -
j_gene: TRBJ2-5
abundance: -
CDR3aa: CASSPDMEETQYF
CDR3nt: TGTGCCAGTAGCCCGGACATGGAAGAGACCCAGTACTTC

v_gene: TRBV4-2
d_gene: -
j_gene: TRBJ1-2
abundance: -
CDR3aa: CASSQDQGRDGYTF
CDR3nt: TGTGCCAGCAGCCAAGATCAGGGGCGGGATGGCTACACCTTC

v_gene: TRBV7-2
d_gene: TRBD1
j_gene: TRBJ1-5
abundance: medium-sized
CDR3aa: CASSRTGRVQPQHF
CDR3nt: TGTGCCAGCAGCCGGACAGGGAGGGTTCAGCCCCAGCATTTT

v_gene: TRBV5-8
d_gene: -
j_gene: TRBJ1-2
abundance: -
CDR3aa: CASRPGGKGGYGYTF
CDR3nt: TGTGCCAGCAGACCGGGGGGGAAAGGAGGCTATGGCTACACCTTC

v_gene: TRBV7-9
d_gene: TRBD2
j_gene: TRBJ2-2
abundance: -
CDR3aa: CASSPRGLNTGELFF
CDR3nt: TGTGCCAGCAGCCCGCGGGGGTTGAACACCGGGGAGCTGTTTTTT

v_gene: TRBV28
d_gene: -
j_gene: TRBJ1-5
abundance: once
CDR3aa: CASSFPGGSGHF
CDR3nt: TGTGCCAGCAGTTTCCCGGGGGGATCCGGGCATTTT

v_gene: TRBV10-3
d_gene: -
j_gene: TRBJ2-1
abundance: -
CDR3aa: CAISFSSGSSYNEQFF
CDR3nt: TGTGCCATCAGCTTCAGTAGCGGAAGCTCCTACAATGAGCAGTTCTTC

v_gene: TRBV27
d_gene: -
j_gene: TRBJ2-1
abundance: -
CDR3aa: CASSQSPLYNEQFF
CDR3nt: TGTGCCAGCAGTCAGTCCCCCCTTTACAATGAGCAGTTCTTC

v_gene: TRBV10-3
d_gene: -
j_gene: TRBJ1-2
abundance: -
CDR3aa: CAISEPPRQVGYTF
CDR3nt: TGTGCCATCAGTGAGCCTCCCCGGCAGGTTGGCTACACCTTC

v_gene: TRBV7-2
d_gene: -
j_gene: TRBJ2-1
abundance: -
CDR3aa: CASSLRGGFNRFNEQFF
CDR3nt: TGTGCCAGCAGCCTAAGGGGGGGCTTCAATCGGTTCAATGAGCAGTTCTTC

v_gene: TRBV18
d_gene: TRBD2
j_gene: TRBJ2-5
abundance: few
CDR3aa: CASSPLAGGKQETQYF
CDR3nt: TGTGCCAGCTCACCCTTAGCGGGGGGGAAGCAAGAGACCCAGTACTTC

v_gene: TRBV19
d_gene: TRBD1
j_gene: TRBJ1-5
abundance: few
CDR3aa: CASRRQGSGQPQHF
CDR3nt: TGTGCCAGTAGACGACAGGGTTCGGGTCAGCCCCAGCATTTT